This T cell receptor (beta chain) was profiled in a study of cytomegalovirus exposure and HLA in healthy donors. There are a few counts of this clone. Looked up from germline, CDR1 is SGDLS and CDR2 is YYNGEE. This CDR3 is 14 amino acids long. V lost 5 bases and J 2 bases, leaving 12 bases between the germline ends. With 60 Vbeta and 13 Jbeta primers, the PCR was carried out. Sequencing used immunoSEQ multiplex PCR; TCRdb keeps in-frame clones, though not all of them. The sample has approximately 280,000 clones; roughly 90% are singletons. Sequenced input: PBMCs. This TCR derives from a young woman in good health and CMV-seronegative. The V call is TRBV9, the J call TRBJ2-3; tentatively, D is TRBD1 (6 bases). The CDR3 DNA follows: TGTGCCAGCAGTGGTAGGGGGAACACAGATACGCAGTATTTT. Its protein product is CASSGRGNTDTQYF.